This T cell receptor beta chain stems from a study of identical twins (dated by TCRdb to 2016 to 2017). With regard to the full study: To test whether fetal clonotypes persist, the study used deep sequencing on TCR alpha and beta repertoires from monozygotic twins, unrelated adults of various ages, and cord blood. To rule out contamination, the twin experiments were replicated at different times with different library preparation protocols. On the study overall, not on this receptor specifically: Compared with coincidental sharing between unrelated individuals, out-of-frame TCR alpha sequences shared between twins had an excess of sequences with low generation probability. A weaker excess of twin sharing was found in beta out-of-frame sequences because the signal-to-noise ratio was lowered by fewer shared sequences. Invariant T cells such as MAIT and iNKT could partly confound zero-insertion analyses, though diverse VJ usage argued against this for most clonotypes. Fewer insertions were carried by abundant cord blood beta clonotypes, a similar but weaker trend appeared in young adult naive repertoires, and no such trend appeared in memory repertoires. Because the same donors could not be followed over many years, the conclusions depended on cross-sectional statistical analysis. Recombination models systematically underestimated out-of-frame TCR alpha sharing in monozygotic twins but agreed with sharing between unrelated individuals.

CDR1 and CDR2, per the germline V gene, are MNHNS and SASEGT. Its CDR3 holds 13 amino acids, cysteine through phenylalanine. Only the CDR3 DNA stays, 39 bases, in frame from base 1. The junction carries 11 bases between V and J, which are trimmed by 8 bases and 2 bases respectively. Libraries were built with 5' RACE. Sequencing relied on an Illumina HiSeq 2000. Template switching introduced a universal primer binding site; the final cDNA contained a unique molecular identifier, enabling accurate counting of TCR cDNA molecules. Specific primers in the conserved constant-segment region were used to synthesize first-strand cDNA for the TCR alpha and beta chains. To control for contamination, every cDNA library was double barcoded, receiving both a SMART-Mk sample barcode and Illumina barcodes. TruSeq adapter sequences and Illumina sample barcodes were added in two successive PCR steps. The Illumina HiSeq platform was used with custom primers to sequence TCR alpha and beta cDNA libraries. From the authors' description of their analysis: Unique molecular identifiers were extracted from raw reads with MiGEC, and CDR3 positions were determined with MiXCR. Recombination models were inferred per individual with the repgenHMM and IGoR tools using an EM algorithm. The tcR package in R was used for shared clonotype analysis, with sharing normalized by the product of cloneset sizes. To study raw recombination free of thymic and clonal selection effects, out-of-frame nonproductive sequences were analyzed. TCRdb handled the public reads itself, with Q25 trimming in fastp and clone calling in MiXCR, and kept productive beta chains. One record per CDR3 amino acid sequence lists the most common genes and DNA. V and J calls and clone size were set by TCRdb, not the authors. The sample table holds 690,000 or so distinct CDR3 sequences, of which approximately 6.1% were seen once. The top ten clonotypes cover about 1.8% of the sample.

This clonotype has only a few counts. It has no known antigen specificity. The record has no base qualities; no much larger clone is one base away. Every donor was a healthy Caucasian. Three unrelated non-twin adults were additionally sequenced: a male aged 18 to 29, a male aged 50 to 60 and a female aged 50 to 60. Miltenyi CD45RO+ enrichment and human naive T-cell isolation kits were used to isolate memory (CD45RO+) and naive T cells from PBMC. This chain is built from TRBV6-1 and TRBJ2-3, with TRBD2 perhaps the D gene, on 5 matching bases. The material sequenced was naive T cells sorted from blood. The intended sense of this specimen's cell subset or site label: cells isolated with a human naive T-cell isolation kit. The receptor was derived from a man younger than 30 in good health. The CDR3 corresponds to CASGRRNTDTQYF. At the DNA level, the sequence is TGTGCCAGCGGGAGACGGAACACAGATACGCAGTATTTT.